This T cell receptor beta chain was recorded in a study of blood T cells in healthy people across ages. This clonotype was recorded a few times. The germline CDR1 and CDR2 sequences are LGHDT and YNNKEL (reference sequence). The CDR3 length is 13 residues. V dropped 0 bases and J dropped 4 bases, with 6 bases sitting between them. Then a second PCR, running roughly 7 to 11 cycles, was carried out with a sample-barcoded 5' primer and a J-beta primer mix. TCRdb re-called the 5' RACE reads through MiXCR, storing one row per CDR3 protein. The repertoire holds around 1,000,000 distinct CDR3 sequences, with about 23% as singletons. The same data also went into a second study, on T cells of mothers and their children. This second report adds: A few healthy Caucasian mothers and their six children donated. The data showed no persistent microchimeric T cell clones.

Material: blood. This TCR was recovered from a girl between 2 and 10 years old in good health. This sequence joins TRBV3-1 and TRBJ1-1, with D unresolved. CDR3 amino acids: CASSQEMITEAFF. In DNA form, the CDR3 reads TGTGCCAGCAGCCAAGAAATGATCACTGAAGCTTTCTTT.